This T cell receptor (beta chain) comes out of a study of shared clonotypes between healthy human individuals. Trimming took off 2 bases at V and 3 bases at J, with 18 bases between the two ends. The CDR3 spans 17 residues. In the naive CD8 group, cells lacked CD45RO and were positively selected for CCR7, so terminally differentiated effector memory CD45RA+ cells were left out. TCRdb's table, derived via immunoSEQ multiplex PCR, lists solely in-frame clones and lacks some. The sample includes some 2.1 million clones, roughly 95% of them seen just once. The receptor was derived from a young man in good health. The specimen sequenced was naive CD8+ T cells sorted from blood. V and J are TRBV23-1 and TRBJ2-3; D unclear. TRBV23-1 falls under the ORF class, with uncertain function. DNA for the CDR3: TGCGCCAGCAGTCAAAGAATTTCCTTCACTTCTACAGATACGCAGTATTTT. Translation: CASSQRISFTSTDTQYF.